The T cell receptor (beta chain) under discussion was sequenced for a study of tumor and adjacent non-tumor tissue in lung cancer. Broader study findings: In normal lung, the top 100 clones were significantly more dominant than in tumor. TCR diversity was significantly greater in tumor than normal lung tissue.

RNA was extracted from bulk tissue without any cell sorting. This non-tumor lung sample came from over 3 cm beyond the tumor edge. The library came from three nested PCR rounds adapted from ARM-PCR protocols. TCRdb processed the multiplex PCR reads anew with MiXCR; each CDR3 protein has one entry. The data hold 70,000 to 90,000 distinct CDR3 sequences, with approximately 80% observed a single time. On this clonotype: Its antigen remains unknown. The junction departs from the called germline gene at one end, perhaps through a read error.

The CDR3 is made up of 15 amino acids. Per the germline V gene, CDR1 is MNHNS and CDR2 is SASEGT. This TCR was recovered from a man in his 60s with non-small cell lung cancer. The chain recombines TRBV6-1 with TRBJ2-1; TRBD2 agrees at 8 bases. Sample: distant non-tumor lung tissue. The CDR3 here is CATRSPGLGKDDQFF. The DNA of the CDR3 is TGTGCCACCCGATCCCCGGGACTAGGTAAGGATGATCAGTTCTTC.